This TCR beta chain was obtained from a study of cytomegalovirus exposure and HLA in healthy donors. CDR3 length: 12 residues. Per germline, CDR1 GTSNPN and CDR2 SVGIG (reference sequence). The V gene end was trimmed by 8 bases and the J gene end by 4 bases; junction bases not matched to a gene: 7. Researchers ran the PCR with 60 Vbeta and 13 Jbeta primers. Method: immunoSEQ multiplex PCR; TCRdb's copy keeps in-frame clones and lacks some. In the table there are 15,000 to 20,000 clones, 75% of which are singletons. Sequenced: PBMCs. J is TRBJ1-1 and V is TRBV30; 7 positions match TRBD1. The source is a young man in good health and CMV-seronegative. CDR3 amino acids: CAEQGSGTEAFF. The CDR3 DNA reads TGTGCCGAACAGGGGAGCGGCACTGAAGCTTTCTTT.